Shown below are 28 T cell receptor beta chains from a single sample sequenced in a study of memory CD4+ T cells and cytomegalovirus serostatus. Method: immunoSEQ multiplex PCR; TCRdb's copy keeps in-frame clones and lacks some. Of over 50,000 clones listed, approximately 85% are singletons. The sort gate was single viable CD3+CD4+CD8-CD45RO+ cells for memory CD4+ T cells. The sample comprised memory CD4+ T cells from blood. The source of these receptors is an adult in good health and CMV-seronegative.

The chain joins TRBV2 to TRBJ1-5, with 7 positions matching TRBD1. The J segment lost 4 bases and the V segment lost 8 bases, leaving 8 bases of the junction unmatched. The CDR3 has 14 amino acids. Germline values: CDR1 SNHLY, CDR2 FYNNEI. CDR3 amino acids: CASRRTGLNQPQHF. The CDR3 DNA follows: TGTGCCAGCCGTCGGACAGGCTTGAATCAGCCCCAGCATTTT.

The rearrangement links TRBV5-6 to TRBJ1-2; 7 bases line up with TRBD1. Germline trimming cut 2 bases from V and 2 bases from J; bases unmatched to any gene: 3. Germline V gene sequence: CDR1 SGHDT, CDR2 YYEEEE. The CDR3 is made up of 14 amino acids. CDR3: CASSFGRGNYGYTF. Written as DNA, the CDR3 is TGTGCCAGCAGCTTCGGCAGGGGGAACTATGGCTACACCTTC.

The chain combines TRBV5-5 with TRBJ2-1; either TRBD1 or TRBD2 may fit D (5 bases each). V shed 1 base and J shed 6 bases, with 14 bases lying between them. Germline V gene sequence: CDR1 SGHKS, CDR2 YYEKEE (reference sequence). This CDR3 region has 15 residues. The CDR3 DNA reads TGTGCCAGCAGCTTGAGCTCCGGGGCTGGCAATGAGCAGTTCTTC. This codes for CASSLSSGAGNEQFF.

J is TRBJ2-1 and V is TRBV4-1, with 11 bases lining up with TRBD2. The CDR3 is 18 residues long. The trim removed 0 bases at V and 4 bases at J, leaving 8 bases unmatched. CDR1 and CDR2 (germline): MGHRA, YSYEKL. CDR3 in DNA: TGCGCCAGCAGCCAAGATCCAGCTAGCGGGGGGAGTTACAATGAGCAGTTCTTC. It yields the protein CASSQDPASGGSYNEQFF.

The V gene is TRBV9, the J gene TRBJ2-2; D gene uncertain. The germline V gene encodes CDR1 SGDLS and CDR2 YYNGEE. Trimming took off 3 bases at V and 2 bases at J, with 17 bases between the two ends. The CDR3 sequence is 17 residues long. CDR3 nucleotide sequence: TGTGCCAGCAGCGCCCCTCCCGGCGAGCTAAACACCGGGGAGCTGTTTTTT. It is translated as CASSAPPGELNTGELFF.

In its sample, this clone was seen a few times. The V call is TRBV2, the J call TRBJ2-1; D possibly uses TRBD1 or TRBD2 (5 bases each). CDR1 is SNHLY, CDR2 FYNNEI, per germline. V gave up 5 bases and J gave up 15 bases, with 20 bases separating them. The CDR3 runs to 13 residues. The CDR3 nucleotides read TGTGCCAGCAGTCCACCGGCGGACAATCGGGGGTTCTTC. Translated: CASSPPADNRGFF.

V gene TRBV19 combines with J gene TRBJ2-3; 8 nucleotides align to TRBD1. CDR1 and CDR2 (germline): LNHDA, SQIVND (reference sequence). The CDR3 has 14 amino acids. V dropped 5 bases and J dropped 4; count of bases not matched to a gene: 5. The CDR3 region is CASSPSTGADTQYF. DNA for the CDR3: TGTGCCAGTAGTCCTTCGACAGGGGCAGATACGCAGTATTTT.

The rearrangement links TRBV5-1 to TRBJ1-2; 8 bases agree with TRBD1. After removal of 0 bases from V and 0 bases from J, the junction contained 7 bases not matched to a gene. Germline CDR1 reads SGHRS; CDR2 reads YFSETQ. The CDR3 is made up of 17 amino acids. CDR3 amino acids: CASSLAGTGTSNYGYTF. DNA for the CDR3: TGCGCCAGCAGCTTGGCCGGGACAGGAACTTCTAACTATGGCTACACCTTC.

CDR3 in amino acids: CASSELGGRQEKLFF. For the CDR3, the DNA is TGTGCCAGCAGTGAACTCGGGGGGCGTCAGGAAAAACTGTTTTTT. V is TRBV2 and J is TRBJ1-4, with D maybe TRBD1 (6 bases). With 2 bases removed from V and 8 bases from J, the gap between germline ends came to 15 bases. The CDR3 totals 15 residues. Germline CDR1 and CDR2: SNHLY and FYNNEI.

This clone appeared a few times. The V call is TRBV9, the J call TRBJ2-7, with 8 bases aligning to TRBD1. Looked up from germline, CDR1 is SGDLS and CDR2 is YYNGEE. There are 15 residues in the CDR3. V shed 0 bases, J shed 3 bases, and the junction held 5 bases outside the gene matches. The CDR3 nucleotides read TGTGCCAGCAGCGTAGGTCAGGGGGCAAACTACGAGCAGTACTTC. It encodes CASSVGQGANYEQYF.

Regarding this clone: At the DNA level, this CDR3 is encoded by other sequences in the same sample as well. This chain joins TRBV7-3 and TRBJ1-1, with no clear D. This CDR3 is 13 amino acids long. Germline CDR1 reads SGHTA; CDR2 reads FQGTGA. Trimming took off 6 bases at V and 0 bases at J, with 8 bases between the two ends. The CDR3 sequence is CASSPYLNTEAFF. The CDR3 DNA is TGTGCCAGCAGTCCTTACCTGAACACTGAAGCTTTCTTT.

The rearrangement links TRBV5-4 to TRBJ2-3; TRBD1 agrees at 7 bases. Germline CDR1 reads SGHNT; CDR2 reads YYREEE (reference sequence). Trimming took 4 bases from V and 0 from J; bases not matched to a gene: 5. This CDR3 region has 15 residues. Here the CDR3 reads CASSPGQSSTDTQYF. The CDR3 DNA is TGTGCCAGCAGCCCGGGACAGTCTAGCACAGATACGCAGTATTTT.

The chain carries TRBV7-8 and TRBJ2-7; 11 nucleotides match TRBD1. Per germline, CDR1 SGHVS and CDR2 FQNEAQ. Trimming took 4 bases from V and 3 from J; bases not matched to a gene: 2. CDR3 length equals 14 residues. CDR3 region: CASSSGTGGYEQYF. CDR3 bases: TGTGCCAGCAGCTCAGGGACAGGGGGCTACGAGCAGTACTTC.

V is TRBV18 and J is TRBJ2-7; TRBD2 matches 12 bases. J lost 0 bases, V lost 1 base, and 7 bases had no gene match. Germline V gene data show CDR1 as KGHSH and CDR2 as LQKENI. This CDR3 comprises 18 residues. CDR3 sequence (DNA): TGTGCCAGCTCACCACTTCTGACGACTAGCGGGGGCTCCTACGAGCAGTACTTC. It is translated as CASSPLLTTSGGSYEQYF.

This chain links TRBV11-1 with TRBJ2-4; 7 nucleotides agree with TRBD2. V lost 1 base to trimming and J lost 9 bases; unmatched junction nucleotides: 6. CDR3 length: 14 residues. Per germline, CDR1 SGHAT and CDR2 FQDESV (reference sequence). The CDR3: CASSLGDYSSIQYF. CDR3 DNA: TGTGCCAGCAGCTTAGGGGACTACTCCAGCATTCAGTACTTC.

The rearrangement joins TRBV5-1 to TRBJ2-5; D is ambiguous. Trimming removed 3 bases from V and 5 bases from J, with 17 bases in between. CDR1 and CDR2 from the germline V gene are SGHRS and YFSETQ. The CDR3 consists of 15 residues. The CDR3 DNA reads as TGCGCCAGCAGCTCCTCCCGGGCTGGGCGTGAGACCCAGTACTTC. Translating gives CASSSSRAGRETQYF.

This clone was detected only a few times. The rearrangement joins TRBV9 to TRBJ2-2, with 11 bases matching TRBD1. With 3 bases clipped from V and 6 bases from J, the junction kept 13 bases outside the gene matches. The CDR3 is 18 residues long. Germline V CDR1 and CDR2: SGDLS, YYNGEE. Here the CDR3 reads CASSGGFWDRGRSGELFF. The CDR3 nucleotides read TGTGCCAGCAGCGGAGGGTTCTGGGACAGGGGGAGGTCCGGGGAGCTGTTTTTT.

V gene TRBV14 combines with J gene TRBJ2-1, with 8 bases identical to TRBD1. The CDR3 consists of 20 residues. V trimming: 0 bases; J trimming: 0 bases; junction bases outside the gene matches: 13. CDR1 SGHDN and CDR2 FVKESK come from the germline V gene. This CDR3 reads CASSQEVGRGRVGSYNEQFF. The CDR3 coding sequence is TGTGCCAGCAGCCAAGAAGTTGGCAGGGGGCGAGTGGGCTCCTACAATGAGCAGTTCTTC.

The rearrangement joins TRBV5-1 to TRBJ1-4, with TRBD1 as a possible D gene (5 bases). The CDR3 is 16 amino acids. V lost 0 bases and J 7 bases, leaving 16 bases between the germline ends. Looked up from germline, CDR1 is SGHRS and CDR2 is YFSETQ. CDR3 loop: CASSLAPAAGGEKLFF. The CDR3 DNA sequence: TGCGCCAGCAGCTTGGCGCCGGCCGCCGGGGGTGAAAAACTGTTTTTT.

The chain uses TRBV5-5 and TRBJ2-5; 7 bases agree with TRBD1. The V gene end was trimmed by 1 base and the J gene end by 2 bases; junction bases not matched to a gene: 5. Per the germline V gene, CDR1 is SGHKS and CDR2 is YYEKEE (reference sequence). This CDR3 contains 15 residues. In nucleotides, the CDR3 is TGTGCCAGCAGCTTGTCCCCGGGACAGCAAGAGACCCAGTACTTC. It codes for CASSLSPGQQETQYF.

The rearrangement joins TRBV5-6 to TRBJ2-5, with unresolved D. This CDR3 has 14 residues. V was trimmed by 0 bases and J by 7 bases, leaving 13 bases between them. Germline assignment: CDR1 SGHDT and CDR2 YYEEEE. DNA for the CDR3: TGTGCCAGCAGCTTGGCCAGAAGCCAATGGACCCAGTACTTC. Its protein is CASSLARSQWTQYF.

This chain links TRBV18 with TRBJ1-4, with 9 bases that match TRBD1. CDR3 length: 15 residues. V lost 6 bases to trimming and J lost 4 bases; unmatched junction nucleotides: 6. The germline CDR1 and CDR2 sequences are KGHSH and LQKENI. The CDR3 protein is CASSRGTGINEKLFF. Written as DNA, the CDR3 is TGTGCCAGCTCGCGGGGGACAGGGATTAATGAAAAACTGTTTTTT.

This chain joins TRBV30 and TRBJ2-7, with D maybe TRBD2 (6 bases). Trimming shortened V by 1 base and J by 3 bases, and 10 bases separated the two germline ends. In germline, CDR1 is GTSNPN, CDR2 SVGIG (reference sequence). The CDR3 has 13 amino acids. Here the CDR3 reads CAWSEGTHYEQYF. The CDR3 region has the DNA TGTGCCTGGAGTGAGGGGACTCACTACGAGCAGTACTTC.

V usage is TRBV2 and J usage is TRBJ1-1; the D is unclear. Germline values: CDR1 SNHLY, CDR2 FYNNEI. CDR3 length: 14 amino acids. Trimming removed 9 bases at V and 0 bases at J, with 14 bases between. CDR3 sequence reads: CASTELLMNTEAFF. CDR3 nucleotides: TGTGCCAGTACGGAGTTACTAATGAACACTGAAGCTTTCTTT.

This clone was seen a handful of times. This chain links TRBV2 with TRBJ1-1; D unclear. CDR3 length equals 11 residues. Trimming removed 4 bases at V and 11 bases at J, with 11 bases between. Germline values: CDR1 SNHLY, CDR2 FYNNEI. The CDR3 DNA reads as TGTGCCAGCAGTGCCGAAACGGATGCTTTCTTT. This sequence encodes CASSAETDAFF.

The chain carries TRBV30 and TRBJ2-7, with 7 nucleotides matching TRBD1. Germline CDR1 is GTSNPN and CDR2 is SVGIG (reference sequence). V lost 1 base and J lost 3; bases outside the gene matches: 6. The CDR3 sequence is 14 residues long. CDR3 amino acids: CAWSGAGQVYEQYF. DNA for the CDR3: TGTGCCTGGAGTGGGGCCGGACAGGTCTACGAGCAGTACTTC. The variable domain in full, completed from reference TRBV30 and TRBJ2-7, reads SQTIHQWPATLVQPVGSPLSLECTVEGTSNPNLYWYRQAAGRGLQLLFYSVGIGQISSEVPQNLSASRPQDRQFILSSKKLLLSDSGFYLCAWSGAGQVYEQYFGPGTRLTVT.

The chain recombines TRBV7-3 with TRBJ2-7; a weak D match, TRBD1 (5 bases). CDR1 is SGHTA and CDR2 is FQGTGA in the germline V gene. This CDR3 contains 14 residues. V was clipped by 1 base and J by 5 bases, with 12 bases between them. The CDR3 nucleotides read TGTGCCAGCAGCTTAAGATCAGGGATGGACGAGCAGTACTTC. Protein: CASSLRSGMDEQYF.

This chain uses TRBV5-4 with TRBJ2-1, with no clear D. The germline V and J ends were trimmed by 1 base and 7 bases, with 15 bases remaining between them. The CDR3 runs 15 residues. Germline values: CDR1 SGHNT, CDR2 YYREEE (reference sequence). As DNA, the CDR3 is TGTGCCAGCAGCTTGTCGGTATCGAGCTCGAATGAGCAGTTCTTC. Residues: CASSLSVSSSNEQFF.